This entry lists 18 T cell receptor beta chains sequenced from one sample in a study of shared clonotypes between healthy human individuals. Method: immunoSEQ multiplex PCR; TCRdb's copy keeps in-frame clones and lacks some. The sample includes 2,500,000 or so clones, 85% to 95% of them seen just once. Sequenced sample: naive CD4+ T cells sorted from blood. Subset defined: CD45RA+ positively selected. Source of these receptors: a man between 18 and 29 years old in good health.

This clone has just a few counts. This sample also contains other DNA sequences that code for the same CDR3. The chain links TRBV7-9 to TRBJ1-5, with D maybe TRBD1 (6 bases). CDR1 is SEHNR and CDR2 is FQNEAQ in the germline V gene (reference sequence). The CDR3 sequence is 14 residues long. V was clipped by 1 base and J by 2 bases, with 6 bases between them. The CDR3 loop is CASSLDRGNQPQHF. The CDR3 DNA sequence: TGTGCCAGCAGCTTAGACAGGGGCAATCAGCCCCAGCATTTT. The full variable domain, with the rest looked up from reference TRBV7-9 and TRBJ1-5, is DTGVSQNPRHKITKRGQNVTFRCDPISEHNRLYWYRQTLGQGPEFLTYFQNEAQLEKSRLLSDRFSAERPKGSFSTLEIQRTEQGDSAMYLCASSLDRGNQPQHFGDGTRLSIL.

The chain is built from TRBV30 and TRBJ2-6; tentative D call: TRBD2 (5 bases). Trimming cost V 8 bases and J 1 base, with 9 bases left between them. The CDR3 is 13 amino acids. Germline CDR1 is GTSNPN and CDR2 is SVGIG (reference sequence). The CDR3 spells CAHGLSGANVLTF. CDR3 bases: TGTGCCCACGGACTTTCTGGGGCCAACGTCCTGACTTTC.

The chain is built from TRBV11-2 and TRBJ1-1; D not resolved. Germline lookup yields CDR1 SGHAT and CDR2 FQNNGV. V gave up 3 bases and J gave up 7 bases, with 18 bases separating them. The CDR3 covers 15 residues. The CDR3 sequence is CASSFPPVGRIEAFF. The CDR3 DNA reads TGTGCCAGCAGCTTTCCCCCCGTCGGACGTATTGAAGCTTTCTTT.

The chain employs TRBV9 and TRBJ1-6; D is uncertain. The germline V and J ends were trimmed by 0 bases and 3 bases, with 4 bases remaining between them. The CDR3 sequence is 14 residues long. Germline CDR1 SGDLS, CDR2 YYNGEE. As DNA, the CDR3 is TGTGCCAGCAGCGTAGAGCTCTATAATTCACCCCTCCACTTT. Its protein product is CASSVELYNSPLHF.

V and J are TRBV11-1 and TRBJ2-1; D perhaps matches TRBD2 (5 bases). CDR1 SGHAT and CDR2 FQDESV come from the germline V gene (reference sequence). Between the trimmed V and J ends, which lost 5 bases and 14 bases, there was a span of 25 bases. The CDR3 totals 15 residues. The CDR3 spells CASSPRNILGSRKFF. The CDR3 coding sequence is TGTGCCAGCAGCCCCCGGAACATACTAGGGTCTCGCAAGTTCTTC.

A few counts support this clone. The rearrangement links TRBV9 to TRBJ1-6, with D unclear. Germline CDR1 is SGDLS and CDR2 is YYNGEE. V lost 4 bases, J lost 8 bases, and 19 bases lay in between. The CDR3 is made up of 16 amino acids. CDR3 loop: CASSPSLGEPYSPLHF. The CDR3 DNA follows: TGTGCCAGCAGCCCCTCCCTCGGGGAACCATATTCACCCCTCCACTTT.

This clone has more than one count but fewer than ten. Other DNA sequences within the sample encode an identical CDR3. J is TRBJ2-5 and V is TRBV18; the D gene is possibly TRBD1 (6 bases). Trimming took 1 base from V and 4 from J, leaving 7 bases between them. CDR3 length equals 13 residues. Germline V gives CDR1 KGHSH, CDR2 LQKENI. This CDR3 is CASSPRGGETQYF. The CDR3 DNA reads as TGTGCCAGCTCACCACGAGGGGGAGAGACCCAGTACTTC.

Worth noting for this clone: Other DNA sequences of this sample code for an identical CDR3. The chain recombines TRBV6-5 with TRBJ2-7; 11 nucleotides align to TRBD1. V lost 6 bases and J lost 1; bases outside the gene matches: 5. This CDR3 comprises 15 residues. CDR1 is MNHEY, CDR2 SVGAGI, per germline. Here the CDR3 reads CASRTGTGGSYEQYF. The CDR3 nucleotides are TGTGCCAGCAGGACCGGGACAGGGGGATCCTACGAGCAGTACTTC.

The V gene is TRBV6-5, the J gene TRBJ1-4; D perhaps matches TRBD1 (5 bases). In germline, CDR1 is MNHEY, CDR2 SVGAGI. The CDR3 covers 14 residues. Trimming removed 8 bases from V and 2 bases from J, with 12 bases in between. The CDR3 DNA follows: TGTGCCAGCGGAAGGACACTGACTAATGAAAAACTGTTTTTT. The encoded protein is CASGRTLTNEKLFF.

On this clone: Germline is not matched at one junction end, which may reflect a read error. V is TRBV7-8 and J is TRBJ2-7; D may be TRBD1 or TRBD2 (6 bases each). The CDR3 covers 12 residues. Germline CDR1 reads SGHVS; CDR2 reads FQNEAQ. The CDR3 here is CASSLVGGPRDF. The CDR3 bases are TGTGCCAGCAGCTTAGTTGGGGGGCCCAGGGACTTC.

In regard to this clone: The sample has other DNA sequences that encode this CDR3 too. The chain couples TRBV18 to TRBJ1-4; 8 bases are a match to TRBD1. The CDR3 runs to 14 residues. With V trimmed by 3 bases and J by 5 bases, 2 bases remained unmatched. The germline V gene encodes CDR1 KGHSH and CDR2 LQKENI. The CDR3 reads CASSPGTGNEKLFF. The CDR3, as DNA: TGTGCCAGCTCACCTGGGACAGGCAATGAAAAACTGTTTTTT.

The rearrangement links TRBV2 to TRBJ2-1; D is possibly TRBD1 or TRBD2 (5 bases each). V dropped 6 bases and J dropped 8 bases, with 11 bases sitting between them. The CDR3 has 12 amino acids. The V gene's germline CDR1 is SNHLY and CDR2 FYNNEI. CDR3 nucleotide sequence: TGTGCCAGCAGGAGGCAGGGAGATGAGCAGTTCTTC. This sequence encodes CASRRQGDEQFF. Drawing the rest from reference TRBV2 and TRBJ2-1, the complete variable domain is EPEVTQTPSHQVTQMGQEVILRCVPISNHLYFYWYRQILGQKVEFLVSFYNNEISEKSEIFDDQFSVERPDGSNFTLKIRSTKLEDSAMYFCASRRQGDEQFFGPGTRLTVL.

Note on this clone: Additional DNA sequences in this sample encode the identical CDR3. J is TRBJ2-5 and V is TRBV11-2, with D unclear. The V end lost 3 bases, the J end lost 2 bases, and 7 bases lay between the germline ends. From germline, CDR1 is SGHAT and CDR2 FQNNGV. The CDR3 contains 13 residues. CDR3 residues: CASSFTYQETQYF. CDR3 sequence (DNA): TGTGCCAGCAGCTTCACATATCAAGAGACCCAGTACTTC.

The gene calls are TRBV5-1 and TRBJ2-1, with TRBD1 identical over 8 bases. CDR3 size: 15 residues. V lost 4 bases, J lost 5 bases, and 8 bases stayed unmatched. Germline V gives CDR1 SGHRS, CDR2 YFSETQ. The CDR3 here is CASSDPGTGHNEQFF. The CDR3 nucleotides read TGCGCCAGCAGCGACCCCGGGACAGGTCACAATGAGCAGTTCTTC.

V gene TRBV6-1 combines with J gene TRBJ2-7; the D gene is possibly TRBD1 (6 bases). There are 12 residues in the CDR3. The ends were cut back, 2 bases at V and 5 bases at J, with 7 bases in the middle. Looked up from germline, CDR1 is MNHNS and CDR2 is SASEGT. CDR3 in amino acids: CASSEQGNEQYF. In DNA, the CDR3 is TGTGCCAGCAGTGAACAGGGGAACGAGCAGTACTTC.

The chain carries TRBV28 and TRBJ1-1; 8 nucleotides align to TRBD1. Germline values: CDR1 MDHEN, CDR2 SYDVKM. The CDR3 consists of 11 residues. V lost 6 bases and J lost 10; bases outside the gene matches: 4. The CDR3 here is CASRSGTGAFF. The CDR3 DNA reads TGTGCCAGCAGATCCGGGACAGGAGCTTTCTTT.

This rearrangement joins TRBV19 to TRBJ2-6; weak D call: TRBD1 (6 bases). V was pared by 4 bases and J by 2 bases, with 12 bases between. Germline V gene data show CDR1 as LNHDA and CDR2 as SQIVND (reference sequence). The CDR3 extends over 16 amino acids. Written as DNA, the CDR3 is TGTGCCAGTAGTAGAACCCCAGGGGCTGGGGCCAACGTCCTGACTTTC. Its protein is CASSRTPGAGANVLTF.

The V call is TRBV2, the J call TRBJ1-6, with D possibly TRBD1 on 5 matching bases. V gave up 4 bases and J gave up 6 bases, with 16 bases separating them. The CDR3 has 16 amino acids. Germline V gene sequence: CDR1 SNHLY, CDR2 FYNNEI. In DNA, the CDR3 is TGTGCCAGCAGTGGCCGCAGGGCGATGGGTAATTCACCCCTCCACTTT. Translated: CASSGRRAMGNSPLHF.